Below, one T cell receptor (beta chain) is given with its context. What it recognizes is unknown. The naive CD8 subset, CD45RO-negative cells positively selected for CCR7, excluded terminally differentiated effector memory CD45RA+ cells. Sorted-subset replicate PCRs used around 220 ng DNA, around 27,000 T cell genomes. The data were produced by immunoSEQ multiplex PCR, yet TCRdb's version contains in-frame clones alone and is incomplete. The data contain millions of clones, approximately 95% of them seen just once; the ten biggest clones take up more than 0.95%. The data stem from a study of shared clonotypes between healthy human individuals. Study information: CD8 memory received one plate per donor, CD8 naive two, CD4 memory three and CD4 naive three. Findings of the study overall: The naive CD4 repertoires of several donors were compared, and around 4.7% of clonotypes were shared.

This CDR3 is 14 amino acids long. Per germline, CDR1 MDHEN and CDR2 SYDVKM. The V end was cut by 7 bases, the J end by 3 bases, with 13 bases between. Sequencing was done on a sample of naive CD8+ T cells sorted from blood. The J gene is TRBJ1-5, the V gene TRBV28; D gene uncertain. This TCR came from a man younger than 30 in good health. This chain's CDR3 is CASTTGVYNQPQHF. Here the CDR3 DNA reads TGTGCCAGCACCACCGGGGTGTACAATCAGCCCCAGCATTTT. Full variable domain (rest looked up from reference TRBV28 and TRBJ1-5): DVKVTQSSRYLVKRTGEKVFLECVQDMDHENMFWYRQDPGLGLRLIYFSYDVKMKEKGDIPEGYSVSREKKERFSLILESASTNQTSMYLCASTTGVYNQPQHFGDGTRLSIL.